Listed here is a single T cell receptor (beta chain). The source of the sample is a study of blood T cell repertoires in COVID-19. The assay was immunoSEQ multiplex PCR, and TCRdb's table has in-frame clones only and misses some. The sample includes about 84,000 clones, over 65% of them seen just once. The CDR3 runs to 13 residues. Per the germline V gene, CDR1 is SGHRS and CDR2 is YFSETQ. The germline V and J ends were trimmed by 0 bases and 4 bases, with 7 bases remaining between them. The sequence was obtained from a man in his fifties or sixties with active or convalescent COVID-19. The V gene is TRBV5-1, the J gene TRBJ1-1; D is uncertain. Input material: peripheral blood. The CDR3 region is CASSLVRGTEAFF. CDR3 nucleotide sequence: TGCGCCAGCAGCTTGGTGAGAGGCACTGAAGCTTTCTTT. Variable domain in full (rest from reference TRBV5-1 and TRBJ1-1): KAGVTQTPRYLIKTRGQQVTLSCSPISGHRSVSWYQQTPGQGLQFLFEYFSETQRNKGNFPGRFSGRQFSNSRSEMNVSTLELGDSALYLCASSLVRGTEAFFGQGTRLTVV.